Shown below are 7 T cell receptor beta chains from a single sample sequenced in a study of T cells in Graves' hyperthyroidism and ophthalmopathy. Amplification yielded TCR beta CDR3 regions, with RNA transcripts as the source. HTBI primers were used for first-round RT-PCR of the TCR CDR3. TCRdb passed the multiplex PCR reads through MiXCR, listing each CDR3 protein once. The top ten clones hold 50% of a sample with under 350,000 distinct CDR3 sequences, over 20% of them seen once. Sequenced material: blood. The origin of the receptors is a woman aged 45-60 years with Graves' hyperthyroidism.

V gene TRBV7-9 combines with J gene TRBJ2-7; D remains ambiguous. Trimming pared 5 bases from V and 3 bases from J, leaving 20 bases between. The CDR3 has 16 residues. CDR1 SEHNR and CDR2 FQNEAQ come from the germline V gene (reference sequence). The CDR3: CASSQSYDINLYEQYF. CDR3 bases: TGTGCCAGCAGCCAAAGCTACGACATCAACCTCTACGAGCAGTACTTC.

The CDR3 sequence: CASSLGVAGGPNIQYF. The CDR3 coding sequence is TGTGCCAGCAGCTTGGGGGTAGCGGGAGGGCCCAACATTCAGTACTTC. The chain combines TRBV11-3 with TRBJ2-4, with 11 bases matching TRBD2. Germline V gene data show CDR1 as SGHNT and CDR2 as YENEEA. The CDR3 is 16 residues long. V lost 3 bases and J lost 7; bases outside the gene matches: 8.

This clonotype was recorded many times. The CDR3 protein is CSARTGVTGSGRPQHF. The DNA of the CDR3 is TGCAGTGCTAGAACAGGGGTTACGGGTTCGGGAAGACCCCAGCATTTT. This rearrangement joins TRBV20-1 to TRBJ1-5; 7 nucleotides align to TRBD1. With 2 bases clipped from V and 10 bases from J, the junction kept 17 bases outside the gene matches. The CDR3 extends over 16 amino acids. CDR1 and CDR2 (germline): DFQATT, SNEGSKA (reference sequence).

This clonotype was observed many times. The chain carries TRBV30 and TRBJ1-6, with unresolved D. The CDR3 spans 15 residues. The ends were cut back, 4 bases at V and 0 bases at J, with 10 bases in the middle. CDR1 is GTSNPN and CDR2 is SVGIG in the germline V gene (reference sequence). CDR3 protein: CAWTTAVSYNSPLHF. CDR3 DNA sequence: TGTGCCTGGACCACAGCTGTCTCCTATAATTCACCCCTCCACTTT. Full variable domain (outside the CDR3, taken from reference TRBV30 and TRBJ1-6): SQTIHQWPATLVQPVGSPLSLECTVEGTSNPNLYWYRQAAGRGLQLLFYSVGIGQISSEVPQNLSASRPQDRQFILSSKKLLLSDSGFYLCAWTTAVSYNSPLHFGNGTRLTVT.

This clonotype turned up a few times. The chain recombines TRBV18 with TRBJ2-2, with a weak D call TRBD2 (5 bases). CDR1 and CDR2 (germline): KGHSH, LQKENI. V lost 5 bases to trimming and J lost 2 bases, with 15 bases between them. The length of the CDR3 is 16 residues. This CDR3 is CASSKTTRLNTGELFF. CDR3 nucleotides: TGTGCCAGCTCAAAAACGACAAGACTAAACACCGGGGAGCTGTTTTTT.

The chain joins TRBV7-9 to TRBJ2-1; 13 nucleotides align to TRBD2. The V and J ends lost 8 bases and 10 bases, in that order; junction bases with no gene match: 17. The CDR3 runs to 17 residues. The germline V gene encodes CDR1 SEHNR and CDR2 FQNEAQ (reference sequence). The CDR3 sequence: CASLSLGGTSGVPEQFF. In DNA form, the CDR3 reads TGTGCCAGCTTGAGCTTAGGCGGGACTAGCGGGGTCCCAGAGCAGTTCTTC. Using reference TRBV7-9 and TRBJ2-1 for the parts outside the CDR3, the full variable domain is DTGVSQNPRHKITKRGQNVTFRCDPISEHNRLYWYRQTLGQGPEFLTYFQNEAQLEKSRLLSDRFSAERPKGSFSTLEIQRTEQGDSAMYLCASLSLGGTSGVPEQFFGPGTRLTVL.

This clonotype has at least ten counts. The chain carries TRBV18 and TRBJ1-4; D remains unclear. Germline V lookup: CDR1 KGHSH, CDR2 LQKENI. The CDR3 has 14 amino acids. Trimming pared 6 bases from V and 2 bases from J, leaving 10 bases between. The CDR3: CASSEGITNEKLFF. CDR3 nucleotides: TGTGCCAGCTCGGAAGGGATTACTAATGAAAAACTGTTTTTT.